This TCR beta chain was identified during a study of blood T cell repertoires in COVID-19. Overall study: The United States, Italy and Spain were the sources of the acute and convalescent COVID-19 samples.

Clones were read by immunoSEQ multiplex PCR, and TCRdb kept only the in-frame ones, dropping some. Of 150,000 to 200,000 clones in the sample, roughly 91% are singletons; the top ten hold around 4.8%. Input material: peripheral blood. The TCR comes from a human donor in a cohort sampled during active COVID-19.

This CDR3 reads CASSLMGGEAYNEQFF. For the CDR3, the DNA is TGTGCCAGCAGCTTAATGGGGGGAGAGGCCTACAATGAGCAGTTCTTC. The chain links TRBV11-1 to TRBJ2-1, with D maybe TRBD2 (6 bases). V gave up 2 bases and J gave up 2 bases, with 13 bases separating them. Looked up from germline, CDR1 is SGHAT and CDR2 is FQDESV (reference sequence). The CDR3 has 16 amino acids.